Reported below is one T cell receptor (beta chain). Its antigen is unknown. Researchers ran the PCR with 60 Vbeta and 13 Jbeta primers. Assay used: immunoSEQ multiplex PCR; TCRdb lists only in-frame clones, some missing. This sample yields around 150,000 clones, of which roughly three quarters are seen a single time; 2% to 2.5% belongs to the top ten. This record comes from a study of cytomegalovirus exposure and HLA in healthy donors. Notes on the study in general: DRB1 had the most TCR associations and HLA-C the fewest, a later analysis found, with rates varying by HLA locus. The Asian-associated ancestry cluster reportedly had fewer N-insertions than the roughly 700-donor mean in a later analysis.

The sequencing sample was made of PBMCs. The TCR sequence derives from a man aged 30 to 39 in good health and CMV-seronegative.

The CDR3 sequence is CASSVGSGNTGELFF. CDR3 in DNA: TGTGCCAGCAGCGTAGGGAGCGGAAACACCGGGGAGCTGTTTTTT. The chain is built from TRBV9 and TRBJ2-2, with D perhaps TRBD2 (5 bases). There are 15 residues in the CDR3. Germline V gives CDR1 SGDLS, CDR2 YYNGEE. The ends were cut back, 0 bases at V and 2 bases at J, with 8 bases in the middle.